This TCR beta chain was retrieved from a study of radiotherapy plus CTLA-4 blockade in lung cancer. CTLA-4 blockade with ipilimumab, together with focal radiation, was given to patients with chemo-refractory metastatic non-small-cell lung cancer. The method was immunoSEQ multiplex PCR; TCRdb's version includes in-frame clones alone and lacks a portion of them. The sample lists 90,000 to 95,000 clones, 83% occurring once. The CDR3 is 16 residues long. The V gene end was trimmed by 3 bases and the J gene end by 7 bases; junction bases not matched to a gene: 10. Germline CDR1 and CDR2: SGDLS and YYNGEE. This clone was counted between two and nine times.

The sequencing used peripheral blood, collected from a patient treated with radiotherapy plus ipilimumab. The chain is built from TRBV9 and TRBJ2-1, with TRBD2 identical over 10 bases. The sequence was obtained from a human donor with non-small cell lung cancer who had stable disease on radiotherapy plus ipilimumab. In nucleotides, the CDR3 is TGTGCCAGCAGCGCCCCCAGCGGGAGGGCCCCTAATGAGCAGTTCTTC. Protein: CASSAPSGRAPNEQFF.